The rows below give T cell receptor beta chains drawn from one sample of a study of lymphopenia after photon versus proton radiotherapy. Assay used: immunoSEQ multiplex PCR; TCRdb lists only in-frame clones, some missing. This sample has 89,000 or so clones, with around four fifths found just once. The material sequenced was peripheral blood, taken from a patient treated with proton-based radiotherapy. The receptors come from a man aged 55 to 69 with pancreatic cancer. Both conserved end residues are part of each CDR3. D genes are given only for firm matches. Expanded clones get a size class; other rows say once, few or many, or leave the size out.

.	TRBD2	TRBV9	TRBJ2-3	CASSAVAGPRSDTQYF	TGTGCCAGCAGCGCCGTAGCGGGTCCGAGGTCGGATACGCAGTATTTT
.	.	TRBV5-5	TRBJ2-4	CASSLDTGNRYF	TGTGCCAGCAGCTTGGATACGGGGAACCGGTACTTC
once	.	TRBV27	TRBJ2-3	CASSHGDIDTQYF	TGTGCCAGCAGTCACGGGGATATCGATACGCAGTATTTT
.	TRBD1	TRBV28	TRBJ2-3	CASSYQGQVTDTQYF	TGTGCCAGCAGCTACCAGGGACAGGTCACAGATACGCAGTATTTT
.	.	TRBV7-9	TRBJ1-4	CASSGRGLVGEKLFF	TGTGCCAGCAGCGGCAGGGGTCTGGTTGGTGAAAAACTGTTTTTT
.	TRBD2	TRBV7-2	TRBJ2-5	CASSPGFHPAGVETQYF	TGTGCCAGCAGCCCCGGATTCCATCCAGCGGGAGTAGAGACCCAGTACTTC
.	TRBD1	TRBV18	TRBJ2-5	CASSPGQGGQETQYF	TGTGCCAGCTCACCGGGACAGGGGGGTCAAGAGACCCAGTACTTC
.	.	TRBV11-3	TRBJ2-1	CASSLDGTDYNEQFF	TGTGCCAGCAGCTTAGATGGGACTGACTACAATGAGCAGTTCTTC
.	.	TRBV5-8	TRBJ2-2	CASSLVVTGELFF	TGTGCCAGCAGCTTGGTCGTCACCGGGGAGCTGTTTTTT
.	.	TRBV18	TRBJ1-3	CASSPISRPLAGNTIYF	TGTGCCAGCTCACCAATCTCCCGGCCGTTAGCTGGAAACACCATATATTTT
.	.	TRBV4-2	TRBJ1-5	CASSQVGGVEYSNQPQHF	TGTGCCAGCAGCCAAGTTGGGGGGGTCGAATATAGCAATCAGCCCCAGCATTTT
once	.	TRBV6-5	TRBJ2-7	CASSPGSFYEQYF	TGTGCCAGCAGTCCAGGCAGCTTCTACGAGCAGTACTTC
.	.	TRBV7-9	TRBJ2-2	CASSLGDGELFF	TGTGCCAGCAGCTTAGGTGACGGGGAGCTGTTTTTT
few	TRBD2	TRBV19	TRBJ2-1	CASSPPAGGPGEQFF	TGTGCCAGTAGTCCCCCAGCGGGAGGGCCGGGTGAGCAGTTCTTC
.	.	TRBV9	TRBJ1-2	CASSGTGRRVVGRYGYTF	TGTGCCAGCAGCGGCACCGGTAGGAGGGTCGTAGGGCGGTATGGCTACACCTTC
.	.	TRBV5-4	TRBJ1-2	CASSLLRGGIYGYTF	TGTGCCAGCAGCTTGTTACGAGGGGGAATATATGGCTACACCTTC
.	.	TRBV30	TRBJ2-2	CAWRSWVGELFF	TGTGCCTGGAGGTCATGGGTCGGGGAGCTGTTTTTT
.	.	TRBV28	TRBJ2-2	CASSLLKTGPNTGELFF	TGTGCCAGCAGTTTGCTGAAGACCGGACCGAACACCGGGGAGCTGTTTTTT
.	.	TRBV28	TRBJ1-5	CASSRAGGGVHQPQHF	TGTGCCAGCAGTCGAGCGGGGGGCGGGGTTCATCAGCCCCAGCATTTT
.	TRBD1	TRBV7-2	TRBJ2-7	CASSLDRGSYEQYF	TGTGCCAGCAGCCTAGACAGGGGGTCCTACGAGCAGTACTTC
.	TRBD2	TRBV28	TRBJ2-4	CASSPSTSGPPQYF	TGTGCCAGCAGTCCCTCGACTAGCGGCCCCCCCCAATACTTC
.	TRBD1	TRBV5-4	TRBJ2-1	CASSDPGGWNNEQFF	TGTGCCAGCAGCGATCCAGGGGGATGGAACAATGAGCAGTTCTTC
once	.	TRBV18	TRBJ1-1	CASSLALTNTEAFF	TGTGCCAGCTCACTAGCGCTGACGAACACTGAAGCTTTCTTT
.	.	TRBV21-1	TRBJ2-2	CASSKGRDRGHRGTGELFF	TGTGCCAGCAGCAAAGGTAGAGACAGGGGGCACCGGGGCACCGGGGAGCTGTTTTTT
.	.	TRBV29-1	TRBJ1-1	CSVEGVNTEAFF	TGCAGCGTTGAAGGGGTGAACACTGAAGCTTTCTTT
.	.	TRBV5-1	TRBJ1-1	CASRRRGDAEAFF	TGCGCCAGCAGGCGCAGGGGAGACGCTGAAGCTTTCTTT
few	.	TRBV19	TRBJ2-1	CASSFGVDEQFF	TGTGCCAGTAGTTTTGGGGTCGACGAGCAGTTCTTC
.	.	TRBV27	TRBJ2-1	CASSSRPYAPYNEQFF	TGTGCCAGCAGTTCCAGACCCTATGCGCCGTACAATGAGCAGTTCTTC
.	.	TRBV19	TRBJ2-2	CASSVKNTGELFF	TGTGCCAGTAGTGTGAAGAACACCGGGGAGCTGTTTTTT
once	.	TRBV5-6	TRBJ2-4	CASSLDALAKNIQYF	TGTGCCAGCAGCTTGGACGCTCTAGCCAAAAACATTCAGTACTTC
.	.	TRBV4-2	TRBJ1-1	CASSQDGHLEAFF	TGTGCCAGCAGCCAAGATGGGCACCTTGAAGCTTTCTTT
.	TRBD2	TRBV4-1	TRBJ2-7	CASSPAGTRNYEQYF	TGCGCCAGCAGCCCGGCCGGGACTAGAAATTACGAGCAGTACTTC
.	.	TRBV28	TRBJ1-5	CASSLGGVNQPQHF	TGTGCCAGCAGTTTAGGCGGGGTCAATCAGCCCCAGCATTTT
.	.	TRBV19	TRBJ2-7	CASSGEDEPYEQYF	TGTGCCAGTAGCGGGGAAGACGAACCCTACGAGCAGTACTTC
.	.	TRBV9	TRBJ2-7	CASSGSGVLGGEQYF	TGTGCCAGCAGCGGATCAGGGGTGTTGGGGGGCGAGCAGTACTTC
few	.	TRBV7-8	TRBJ1-5	CASSPRTVQGGNQPQHF	TGTGCCAGCAGCCCCCGGACAGTTCAAGGGGGCAATCAGCCCCAGCATTTT
.	.	TRBV5-1	TRBJ2-7	CASSAPSYEQYF	TGCGCCAGCAGCGCCCCCTCCTACGAGCAGTACTTC
.	TRBD2	TRBV6-5	TRBJ2-1	CASSYRASGRTDEQFF	TGTGCCAGCAGTTACAGGGCTAGCGGGAGAACCGATGAGCAGTTCTTC
.	.	TRBV19	TRBJ2-6	CASLPYGVTSGANVLTF	TGTGCCAGTCTACCATACGGAGTTACCTCTGGGGCCAACGTCCTGACTTTC
few	.	TRBV9	TRBJ1-3	CASSVVGTSGNTIYF	TGTGCCAGCAGCGTAGTGGGCACCTCTGGAAACACCATATATTTT
.	TRBD2	TRBV7-2	TRBJ2-7	CASSLATSGSVEQYF	TGTGCCAGCAGCTTAGCGACTAGCGGGAGCGTCGAGCAGTACTTC
.	.	TRBV30	TRBJ2-5	CAAKTEETQYF	TGTGCCGCAAAGACGGAAGAGACCCAGTACTTC